This T cell receptor (beta chain) came from a study of OX40 agonist ivuxolimab in advanced cancers. Libraries were prepared by immunoSEQ multiplex PCR; TCRdb keeps only in-frame clonotypes and omits some of them. The sample includes fewer than 100,000 clones, more than 75% of them seen just once. Anyone with autoimmune disease history or systemic immunosuppression was excluded. This CDR3 contains 13 residues. V dropped 1 base and J dropped 7; count of bases not matched to a gene: 3. Germline-derived CDR1 and CDR2 are SEHNR and FQNEAQ (reference sequence). This TCR was sampled from an adult with an advanced solid tumor such as melanoma, head and neck, liver or kidney cancer. V is TRBV7-9 and J is TRBJ1-1; 7 positions match TRBD1. The specimen was CD4+ or CD8+ T cells sorted from blood, collected in a trial of the OX40 agonist ivuxolimab. CDR3 in amino acids: CASSLVQGDEAFF. The DNA of the CDR3 is TGTGCCAGCAGCTTAGTCCAGGGGGATGAAGCTTTCTTT.